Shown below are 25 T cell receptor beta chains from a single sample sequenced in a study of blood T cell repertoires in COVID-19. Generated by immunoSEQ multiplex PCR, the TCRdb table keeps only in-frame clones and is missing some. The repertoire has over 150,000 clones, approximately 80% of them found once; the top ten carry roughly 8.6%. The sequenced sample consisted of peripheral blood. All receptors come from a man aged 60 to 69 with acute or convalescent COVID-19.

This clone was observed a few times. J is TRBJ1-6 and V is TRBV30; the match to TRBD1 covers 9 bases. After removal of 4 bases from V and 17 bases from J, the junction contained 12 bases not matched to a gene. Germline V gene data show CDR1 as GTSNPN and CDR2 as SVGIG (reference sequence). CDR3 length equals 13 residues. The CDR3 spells CAWNRDRVNGFHF. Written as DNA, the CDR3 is TGTGCCTGGAACCGGGACAGGGTGAATGGGTTCCACTTT. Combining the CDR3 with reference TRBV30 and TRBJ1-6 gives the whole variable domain SQTIHQWPATLVQPVGSPLSLECTVEGTSNPNLYWYRQAAGRGLQLLFYSVGIGQISSEVPQNLSASRPQDRQFILSSKKLLLSDSGFYLCAWNRDRVNGFHFGNGTRLTVT.

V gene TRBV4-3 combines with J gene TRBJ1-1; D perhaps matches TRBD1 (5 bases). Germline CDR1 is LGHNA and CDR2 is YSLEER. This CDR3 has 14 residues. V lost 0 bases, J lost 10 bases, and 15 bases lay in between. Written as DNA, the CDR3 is TGCGCCAGCAGCCAAGAAGGGCAGGGTGCGACAGCTTTCTTT. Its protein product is CASSQEGQGATAFF.

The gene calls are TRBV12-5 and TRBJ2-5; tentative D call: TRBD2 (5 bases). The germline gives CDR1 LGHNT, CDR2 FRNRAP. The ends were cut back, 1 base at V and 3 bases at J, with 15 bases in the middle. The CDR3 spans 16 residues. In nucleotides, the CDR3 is TGTGCTAGTGGTTTGGGAGGGTTAATCGCCAAAGAGACCCAGTACTTC. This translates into CASGLGGLIAKETQYF.

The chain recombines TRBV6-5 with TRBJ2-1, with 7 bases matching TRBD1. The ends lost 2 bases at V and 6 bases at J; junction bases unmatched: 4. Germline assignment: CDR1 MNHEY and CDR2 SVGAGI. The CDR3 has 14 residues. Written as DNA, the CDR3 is TGTGCCAGCAGTTACAAGGGGGCTCCCAATGAGCAGTTCTTC. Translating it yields CASSYKGAPNEQFF.

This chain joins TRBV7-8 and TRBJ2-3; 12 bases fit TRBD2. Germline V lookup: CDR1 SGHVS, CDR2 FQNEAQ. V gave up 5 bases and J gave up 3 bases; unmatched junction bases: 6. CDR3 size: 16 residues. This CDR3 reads CASSNRLAGGTDTQYF. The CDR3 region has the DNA TGTGCCAGCAGCAACCGCCTAGCGGGGGGGACAGATACGCAGTATTTT.

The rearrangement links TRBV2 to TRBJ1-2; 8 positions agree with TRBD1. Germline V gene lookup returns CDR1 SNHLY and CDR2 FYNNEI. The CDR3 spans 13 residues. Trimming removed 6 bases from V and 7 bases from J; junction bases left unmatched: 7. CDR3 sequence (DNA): TGTGCCAGCAGAGAGACAGGGGAGGGTGGCTACACCTTC. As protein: CASRETGEGGYTF.

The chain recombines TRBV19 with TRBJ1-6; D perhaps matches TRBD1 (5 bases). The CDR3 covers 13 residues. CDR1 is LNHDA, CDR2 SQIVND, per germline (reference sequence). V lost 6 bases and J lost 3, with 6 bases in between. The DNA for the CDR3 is TGTGCCAGTAGCGACAGCTATAATTCACCCCTCCACTTT. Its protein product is CASSDSYNSPLHF.

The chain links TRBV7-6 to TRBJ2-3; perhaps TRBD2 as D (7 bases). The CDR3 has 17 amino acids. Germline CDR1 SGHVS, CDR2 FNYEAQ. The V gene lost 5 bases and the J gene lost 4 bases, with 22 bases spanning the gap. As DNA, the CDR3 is TGTGCCAGCAGCAGTGGGAGGGGGGGCGGACGCTCAGATACGCAGTATTTT. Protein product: CASSSGRGGGRSDTQYF.

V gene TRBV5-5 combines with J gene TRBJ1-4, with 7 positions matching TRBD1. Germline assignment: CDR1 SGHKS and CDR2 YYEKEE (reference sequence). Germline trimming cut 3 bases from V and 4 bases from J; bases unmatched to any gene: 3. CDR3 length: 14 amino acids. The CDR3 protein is CASSSGTVNEKLFF. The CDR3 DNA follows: TGTGCCAGCAGCTCCGGGACAGTTAATGAAAAACTGTTTTTT.

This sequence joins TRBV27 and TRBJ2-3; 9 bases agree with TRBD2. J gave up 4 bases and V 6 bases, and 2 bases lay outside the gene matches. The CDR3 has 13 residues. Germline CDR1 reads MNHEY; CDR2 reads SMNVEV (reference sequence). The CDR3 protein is CASRGGGADTQYF. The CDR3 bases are TGTGCCAGCAGGGGCGGGGGGGCAGATACGCAGTATTTT.

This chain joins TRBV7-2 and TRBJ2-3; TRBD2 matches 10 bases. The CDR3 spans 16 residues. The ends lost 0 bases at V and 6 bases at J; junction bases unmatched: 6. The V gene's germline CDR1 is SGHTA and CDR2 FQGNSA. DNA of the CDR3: TGTGCCAGCAGCTTAGCGCTAGCGGGGGTATCGGATACGCAGTATTTT. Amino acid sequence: CASSLALAGVSDTQYF.

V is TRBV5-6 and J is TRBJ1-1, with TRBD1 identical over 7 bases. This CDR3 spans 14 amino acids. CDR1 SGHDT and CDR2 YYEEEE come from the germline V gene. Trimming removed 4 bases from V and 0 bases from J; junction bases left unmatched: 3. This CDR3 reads CASSPGTVNTEAFF. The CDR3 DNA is TGTGCCAGCAGCCCCGGGACAGTGAACACTGAAGCTTTCTTT.

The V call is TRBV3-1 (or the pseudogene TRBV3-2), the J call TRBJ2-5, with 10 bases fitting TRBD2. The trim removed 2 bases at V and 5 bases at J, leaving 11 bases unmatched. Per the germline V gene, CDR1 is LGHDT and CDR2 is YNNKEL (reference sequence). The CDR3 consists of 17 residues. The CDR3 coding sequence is TGTGCCAGCAGCCAATCGAAAAGCGGGGGGGCCGGGGAGACCCAGTACTTC. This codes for CASSQSKSGGAGETQYF.

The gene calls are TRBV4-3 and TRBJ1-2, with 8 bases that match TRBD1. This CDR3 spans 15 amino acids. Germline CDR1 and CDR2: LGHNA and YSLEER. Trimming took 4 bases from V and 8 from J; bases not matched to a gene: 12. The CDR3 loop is CASSRSAQGAKGYTF. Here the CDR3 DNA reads TGCGCCAGCAGCCGCTCGGCGCAGGGGGCTAAAGGCTACACCTTC.

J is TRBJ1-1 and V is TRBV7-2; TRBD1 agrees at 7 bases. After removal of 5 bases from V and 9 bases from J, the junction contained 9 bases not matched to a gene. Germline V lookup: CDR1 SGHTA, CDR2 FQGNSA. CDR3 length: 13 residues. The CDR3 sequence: CASSQHGQAQAFF. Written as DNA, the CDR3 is TGTGCCAGCAGCCAACACGGACAGGCACAAGCTTTCTTT.

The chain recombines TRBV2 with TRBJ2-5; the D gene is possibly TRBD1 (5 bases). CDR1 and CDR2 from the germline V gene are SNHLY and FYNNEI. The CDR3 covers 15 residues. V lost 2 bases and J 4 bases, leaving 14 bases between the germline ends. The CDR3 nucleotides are TGTGCCAGCAGTGAACAGTCAGGGTCGAGAGAGACCCAGTACTTC. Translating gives CASSEQSGSRETQYF. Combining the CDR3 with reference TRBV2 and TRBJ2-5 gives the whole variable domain EPEVTQTPSHQVTQMGQEVILRCVPISNHLYFYWYRQILGQKVEFLVSFYNNEISEKSEIFDDQFSVERPDGSNFTLKIRSTKLEDSAMYFCASSEQSGSRETQYFGPGTRLLVL.

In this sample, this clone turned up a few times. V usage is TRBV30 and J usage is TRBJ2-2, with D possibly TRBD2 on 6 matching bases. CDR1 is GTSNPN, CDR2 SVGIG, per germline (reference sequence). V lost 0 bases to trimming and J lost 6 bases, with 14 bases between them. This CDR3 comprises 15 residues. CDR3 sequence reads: CAWSVRGLGSGELFF. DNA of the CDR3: TGTGCCTGGAGTGTACGGGGACTGGGTTCCGGGGAGCTGTTTTTT.

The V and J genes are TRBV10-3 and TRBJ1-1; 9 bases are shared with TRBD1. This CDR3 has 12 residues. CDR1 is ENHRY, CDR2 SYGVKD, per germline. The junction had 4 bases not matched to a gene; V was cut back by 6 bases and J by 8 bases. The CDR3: CAIRVGTGEAFF. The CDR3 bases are TGTGCCATCAGGGTGGGGACAGGGGAAGCTTTCTTT.

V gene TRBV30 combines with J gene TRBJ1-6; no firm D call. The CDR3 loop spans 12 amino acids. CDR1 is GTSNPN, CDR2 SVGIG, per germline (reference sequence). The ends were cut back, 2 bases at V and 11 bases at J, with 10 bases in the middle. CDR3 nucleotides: TGTGCCTGGAGTTCGACGGAGGCACCCCTCCACTTT. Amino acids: CAWSSTEAPLHF.

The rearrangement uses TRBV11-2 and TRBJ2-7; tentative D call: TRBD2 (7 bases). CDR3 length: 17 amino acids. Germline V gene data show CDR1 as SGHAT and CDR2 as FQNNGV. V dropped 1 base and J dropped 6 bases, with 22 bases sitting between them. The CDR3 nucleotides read TGTGCCAGCAGCTTAGTACTGGCGGGGGCCCCCCTCCCCGAGCAGTACTTC. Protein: CASSLVLAGAPLPEQYF. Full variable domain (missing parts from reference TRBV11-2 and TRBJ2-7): EAGVAQSPRYKIIEKRQSVAFWCNPISGHATLYWYQQILGQGPKLLIQFQNNGVVDDSQLPKDRFSAERLKGVDSTLKIQPAKLEDSAVYLCASSLVLAGAPLPEQYFGPGTRLTVT.

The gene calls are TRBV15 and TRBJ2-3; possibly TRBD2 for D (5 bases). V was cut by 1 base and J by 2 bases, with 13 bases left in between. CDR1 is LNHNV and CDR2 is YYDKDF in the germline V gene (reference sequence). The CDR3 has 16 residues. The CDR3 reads CATSRGAASITDTQYF. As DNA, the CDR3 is TGTGCCACCAGCAGAGGAGCGGCTAGCATCACAGATACGCAGTATTTT.

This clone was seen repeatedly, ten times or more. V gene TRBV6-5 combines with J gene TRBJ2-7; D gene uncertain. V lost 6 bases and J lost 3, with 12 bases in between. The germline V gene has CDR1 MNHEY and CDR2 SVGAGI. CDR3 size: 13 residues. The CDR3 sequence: CASSLPTGYEQYF. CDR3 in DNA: TGTGCCAGCAGCCTACCGACGGGCTACGAGCAGTACTTC.

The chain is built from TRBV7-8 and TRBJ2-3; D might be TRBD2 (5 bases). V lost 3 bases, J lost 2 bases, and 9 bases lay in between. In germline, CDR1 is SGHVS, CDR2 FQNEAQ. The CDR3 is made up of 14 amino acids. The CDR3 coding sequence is TGTGCCAGCAGCTTGGCGGGCTACACAGATACGCAGTATTTT. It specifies CASSLAGYTDTQYF.

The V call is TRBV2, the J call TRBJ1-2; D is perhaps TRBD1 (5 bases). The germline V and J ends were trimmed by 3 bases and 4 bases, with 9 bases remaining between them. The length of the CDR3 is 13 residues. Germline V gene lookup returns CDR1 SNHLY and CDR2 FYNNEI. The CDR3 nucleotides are TGTGCCAGCAGTGAGGGCCAGGGCTATGGCTACACCTTC. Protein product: CASSEGQGYGYTF.

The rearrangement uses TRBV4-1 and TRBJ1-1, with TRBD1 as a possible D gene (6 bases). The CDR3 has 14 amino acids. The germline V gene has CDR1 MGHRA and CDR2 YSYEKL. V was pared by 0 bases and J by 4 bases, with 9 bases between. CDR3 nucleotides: TGCGCCAGCAGCCAAGAAACAGGGAGCACTGAAGCTTTCTTT. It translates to CASSQETGSTEAFF.